This is a list of T cell receptor beta chains from one sample in a study of T cells in Graves' hyperthyroidism and ophthalmopathy. TCRdb used MiXCR to reprocess the multiplex PCR reads, holding one entry per CDR3 protein. In the table there are about 320,000 distinct CDR3 sequences, around 16% of which are singletons. What was sequenced was blood. The receptors were gathered from a young man with Graves' hyperthyroidism. The CDR3 runs from the conserved cysteine through the conserved F or W. Fields, in order: D gene, clone size, V gene, J gene, CDR3 protein, CDR3 DNA. D genes are given only for firm matches. Where a row states a size, it is once, few, many or the class of an expanded clone; other rows omit it.

d_gene: NA; abundance: many; v_gene: TRBV12-3/TRBV12-4; j_gene: TRBJ2-1; CDR3aa: CASSSGAIASEQFF; CDR3nt: TGTGCCAGCAGCAGTGGGGCAATCGCGAGTGAGCAGTTCTTC
d_gene: TRBD2; abundance: many; v_gene: TRBV27; j_gene: TRBJ2-7; CDR3aa: CASSSPLAGGTYEQYF; CDR3nt: TGTGCCAGCAGTTCCCCACTAGCGGGGGGGACCTACGAGCAGTACTTC
d_gene: TRBD2; abundance: many; v_gene: TRBV12-3/TRBV12-4; j_gene: TRBJ2-7; CDR3aa: CASSLGSGIYEQYF; CDR3nt: TGTGCCAGCAGTTTGGGCAGCGGGATTTACGAGCAGTACTTC
d_gene: TRBD1; abundance: NA; v_gene: TRBV5-4; j_gene: TRBJ2-7; CDR3aa: CASSRGQGGEQYF; CDR3nt: TGTGCCAGCAGCCGGGGACAGGGAGGAGAGCAGTACTTC
d_gene: NA; abundance: many; v_gene: TRBV30; j_gene: TRBJ1-3; CDR3aa: CAWTRVGGNTIYF; CDR3nt: TGTGCCTGGACGCGTGTGGGAGGAAACACCATATATTTT
d_gene: NA; abundance: few; v_gene: TRBV7-8; j_gene: TRBJ1-5; CDR3aa: CASSFKRGGSQPQHF; CDR3nt: TGTGCCAGCAGCTTTAAGAGGGGCGGGAGTCAGCCCCAGCATTTT
d_gene: TRBD2; abundance: NA; v_gene: TRBV6-2/TRBV6-3; j_gene: TRBJ2-1; CDR3aa: CASSYAGGEQFF; CDR3nt: TGTGCCAGCAGTTACGCGGGGGGTGAGCAGTTCTTC
d_gene: NA; abundance: many; v_gene: TRBV6-1; j_gene: TRBJ1-5; CDR3aa: CASSRGGNWNQPQHF; CDR3nt: TGTGCCAGCAGCCGAGGGGGGAATTGGAATCAGCCCCAGCATTTT
d_gene: NA; abundance: many; v_gene: TRBV30; j_gene: TRBJ2-1; CDR3aa: CAWESGLRTWEQFF; CDR3nt: TGTGCCTGGGAAAGCGGACTACGAACCTGGGAGCAGTTCTTC
d_gene: NA; abundance: few; v_gene: TRBV19; j_gene: TRBJ1-1; CDR3aa: CASSIGQGSTEAFF; CDR3nt: TGTGCCAGTAGTATAGGGCAGGGGAGTACTGAAGCTTTCTTT
d_gene: NA; abundance: NA; v_gene: TRBV7-9; j_gene: TRBJ2-5; CDR3aa: CASSLAPVGKETQYF; CDR3nt: TGTGCCAGCAGCTTAGCGCCTGTAGGTAAAGAGACCCAGTACTTC
d_gene: NA; abundance: many; v_gene: TRBV7-8; j_gene: TRBJ2-1; CDR3aa: CASSLEGTGFGVYNEQFF; CDR3nt: TGTGCCAGCAGCTTAGAAGGCACAGGGTTTGGGGTATACAATGAGCAGTTCTTC
d_gene: NA; abundance: many; v_gene: TRBV12-3/TRBV12-4; j_gene: TRBJ2-1; CDR3aa: CASSPTRYEQFF; CDR3nt: TGTGCCAGCAGTCCGACTCGCTACGAGCAGTTCTTC
d_gene: NA; abundance: few; v_gene: TRBV5-1; j_gene: TRBJ2-4; CDR3aa: CASNDPQGPQNIQYF; CDR3nt: TGCGCCAGCAACGATCCCCAGGGACCACAAAACATTCAGTACTTC
d_gene: TRBD2; abundance: many; v_gene: TRBV13; j_gene: TRBJ2-1; CDR3aa: CASSLVGSGNDNEQFF; CDR3nt: TGTGCCAGCAGCTTAGTTGGGAGCGGGAACGACAATGAGCAGTTCTTC
d_gene: NA; abundance: many; v_gene: TRBV2; j_gene: TRBJ2-3; CDR3aa: CASSPLGRGTQYF; CDR3nt: TGTGCCAGCAGCCCACTGGGTCGGGGTACGCAGTATTTT
d_gene: NA; abundance: many; v_gene: TRBV2; j_gene: TRBJ2-1; CDR3aa: CASRSQGWEQFF; CDR3nt: TGTGCCAGCAGAAGTCAGGGTTGGGAGCAGTTCTTC
d_gene: NA; abundance: NA; v_gene: TRBV11-2; j_gene: TRBJ1-4; CDR3aa: CASSFSRDEKLFF; CDR3nt: TGTGCCAGCAGCTTTAGCAGGGATGAAAAACTGTTTTTT